A single sample is the source of the 8 T cell receptor beta chains below, sequenced in a study of post-analysis software for immune sequencing data. Notes on the study in general: Patients had higher frequencies than controls of roughly five TRBV segments, including TRBV5-6, TRBV5-1 and TRBV20-1.

The authors incorporated unique molecular identifiers into the TCR beta cDNA libraries. TCRdb analysed the PCR reads with MiXCR anew, one entry per CDR3 protein. The sample comprises roughly 870,000 distinct CDR3 sequences, approximately 57% of which are singletons, and 4% to 5.5% rests with the top ten. No antigens are known for them. The sequencing sample was made of blood. Every receptor here comes from a girl aged 5-17 years with multiple sclerosis.

This rearrangement joins TRBV5-6 to TRBJ2-4, with D possibly being TRBD2 (6 bases). V lost 3 bases to trimming and J lost 3 bases, with 13 bases between them. Germline CDR1 reads SGHDT; CDR2 reads YYEEEE. The CDR3 sequence is 15 residues long. This CDR3 reads CASSSAGKVKNIQYF. The CDR3 DNA sequence: TGTGCCAGCAGCTCGGCGGGGAAGGTCAAAAACATTCAGTACTTC.

The chain combines TRBV4-1 with TRBJ2-3, with 8 positions matching TRBD1. The junction had 11 bases not matched to a gene; V was cut back by 4 bases and J by 5 bases. Germline V gene sequence: CDR1 MGHRA, CDR2 YSYEKL. This CDR3 has 16 amino acids. CDR3 sequence reads: CASSPGQGRGLDTQYF. The CDR3 DNA follows: TGCGCCAGCAGCCCCGGACAGGGAAGAGGGTTAGATACGCAGTATTTT.

V and J are TRBV5-1 and TRBJ2-3; D might be TRBD1 (5 bases). CDR1 and CDR2 from the germline V gene are SGHRS and YFSETQ. This CDR3 has 15 residues. V lost 2 bases and J lost 5, with 15 bases in between. Here the CDR3 DNA reads TGCGCCAGCAGCTTTTGGGGCGCCGCCGGAGATACGCAGTATTTT. It codes for CASSFWGAAGDTQYF.

J is TRBJ2-5 and V is TRBV9, with no clear D. CDR3 length equals 14 residues. CDR1 is SGDLS and CDR2 is YYNGEE in the germline V gene. V was shortened by 3 bases and J by 4 bases, with 13 bases between the two germline ends. CDR3 sequence: CASSALEGPETQYF. DNA of the CDR3: TGTGCCAGCAGCGCCCTGGAAGGGCCAGAGACCCAGTACTTC.

V gene TRBV20-1 combines with J gene TRBJ2-5, with TRBD2 matching over 13 bases. This CDR3 is built from 20 residues. V shed 8 bases and J 0 bases; nucleotides not matched to a gene: 21. Germline V gene sequence: CDR1 DFQATT, CDR2 SNEGSKA (reference sequence). This CDR3 is CSPSRTSGSGKLWDQETQYF. DNA for the CDR3: TGCAGTCCTTCCCGGACTAGCGGGAGCGGGAAATTGTGGGACCAAGAGACCCAGTACTTC.

V is TRBV3-1 and J is TRBJ1-2, with D unclear. V dropped 4 bases and J dropped 2 bases, with 11 bases sitting between them. Germline CDR1 is LGHDT and CDR2 is YNNKEL (reference sequence). The CDR3 contains 14 residues. Here the CDR3 reads CASSLHDRNYGYTF. The CDR3 DNA follows: TGTGCCAGCAGCCTTCATGACCGAAACTATGGCTACACCTTC.

The chain joins TRBV15 to TRBJ1-5, with D possibly TRBD1 on 5 matching bases. V lost 5 bases to trimming and J lost 7 bases, with 18 bases between them. This CDR3 spans 15 amino acids. Germline V gene sequence: CDR1 LNHNV, CDR2 YYDKDF (reference sequence). In DNA, the CDR3 is TGTGCCACCAGCGGAAGCCTGCCAGGGTCGCAGCCCCAGCATTTT. This gives the protein CATSGSLPGSQPQHF.

The chain uses TRBV27 and TRBJ1-2; D unclear. Germline V lookup: CDR1 MNHEY, CDR2 SMNVEV (reference sequence). V dropped 6 bases and J dropped 5 bases, with 13 bases sitting between them. The CDR3 covers 13 residues. The CDR3, as DNA: TGTGCCAGCAGCGTAGCGGCGGCGTATGGCTACACCTTC. It specifies CASSVAAAYGYTF.